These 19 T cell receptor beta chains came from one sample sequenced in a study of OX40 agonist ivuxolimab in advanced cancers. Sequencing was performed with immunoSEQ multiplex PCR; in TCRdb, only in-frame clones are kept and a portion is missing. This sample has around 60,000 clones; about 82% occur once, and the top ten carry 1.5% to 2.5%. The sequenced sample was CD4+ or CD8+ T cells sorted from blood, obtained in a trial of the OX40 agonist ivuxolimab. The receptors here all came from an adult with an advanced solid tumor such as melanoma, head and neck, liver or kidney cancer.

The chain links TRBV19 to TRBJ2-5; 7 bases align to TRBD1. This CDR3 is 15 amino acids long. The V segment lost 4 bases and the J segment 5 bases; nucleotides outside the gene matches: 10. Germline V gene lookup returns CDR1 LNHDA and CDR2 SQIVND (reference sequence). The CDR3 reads CASSTTGALGETQYF. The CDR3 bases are TGTGCCAGTAGTACCACAGGGGCCCTAGGGGAGACCCAGTACTTC.

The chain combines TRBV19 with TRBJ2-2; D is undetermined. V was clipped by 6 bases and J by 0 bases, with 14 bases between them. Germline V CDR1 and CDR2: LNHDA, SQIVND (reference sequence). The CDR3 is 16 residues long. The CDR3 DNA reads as TGTGCCAGTAGAACACCCTCTAGTACGAACACCGGGGAGCTGTTTTTT. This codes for CASRTPSSTNTGELFF.

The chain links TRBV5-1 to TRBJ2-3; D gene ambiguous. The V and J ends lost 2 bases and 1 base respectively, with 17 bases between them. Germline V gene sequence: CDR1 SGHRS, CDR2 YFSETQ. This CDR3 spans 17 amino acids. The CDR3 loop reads CASSFSPPNGGTDTQYF. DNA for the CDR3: TGCGCCAGCAGCTTTAGTCCCCCAAATGGTGGCACAGATACGCAGTATTTT.

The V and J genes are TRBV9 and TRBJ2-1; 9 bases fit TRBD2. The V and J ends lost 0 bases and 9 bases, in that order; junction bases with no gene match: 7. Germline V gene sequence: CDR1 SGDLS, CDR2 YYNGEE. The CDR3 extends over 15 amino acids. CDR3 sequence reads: CASSVGGGLAFEQFF. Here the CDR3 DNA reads TGTGCCAGCAGCGTAGGAGGGGGACTAGCCTTTGAGCAGTTCTTC. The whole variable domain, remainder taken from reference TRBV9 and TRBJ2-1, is DSGVTQTPKHLITATGQRVTLRCSPRSGDLSVYWYQQSLDQGLQFLIQYYNGEERAKGNILERFSAQQFPDLHSELNLSSLELGDSALYFCASSVGGGLAFEQFFGPGTRLTVL.

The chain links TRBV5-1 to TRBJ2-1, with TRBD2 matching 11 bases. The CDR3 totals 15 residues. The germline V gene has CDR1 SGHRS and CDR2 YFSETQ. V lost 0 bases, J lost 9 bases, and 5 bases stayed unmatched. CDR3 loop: CASSLELAGAAEQFF. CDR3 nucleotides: TGCGCCAGCAGCTTGGAACTAGCGGGAGCTGCTGAGCAGTTCTTC.

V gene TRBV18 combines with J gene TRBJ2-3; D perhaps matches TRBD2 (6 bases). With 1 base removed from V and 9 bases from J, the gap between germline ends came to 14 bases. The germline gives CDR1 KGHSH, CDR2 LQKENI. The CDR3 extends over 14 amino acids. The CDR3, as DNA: TGTGCCAGCTCACCACAGGGAGGAGGGGAGACGCAGTATTTT. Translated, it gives CASSPQGGGETQYF.

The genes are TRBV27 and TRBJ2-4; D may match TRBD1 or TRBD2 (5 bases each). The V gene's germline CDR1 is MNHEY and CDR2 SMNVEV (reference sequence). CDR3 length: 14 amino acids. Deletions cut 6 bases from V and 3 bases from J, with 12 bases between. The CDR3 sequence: CASRGEISKNIQYF. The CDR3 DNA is TGTGCCAGCAGAGGGGAGATAAGCAAAAACATTCAGTACTTC.

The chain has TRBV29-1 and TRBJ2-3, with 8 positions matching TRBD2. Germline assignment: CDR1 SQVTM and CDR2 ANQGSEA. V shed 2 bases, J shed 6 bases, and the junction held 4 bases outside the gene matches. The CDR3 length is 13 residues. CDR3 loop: CSVELAGTDTQYF. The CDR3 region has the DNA TGCAGCGTTGAATTAGCGGGAACGGATACGCAGTATTTT.

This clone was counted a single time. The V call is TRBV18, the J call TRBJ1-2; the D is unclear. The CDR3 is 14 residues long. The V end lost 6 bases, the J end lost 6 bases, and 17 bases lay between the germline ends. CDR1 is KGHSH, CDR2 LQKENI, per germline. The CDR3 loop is CASSPEGAYHGYTF. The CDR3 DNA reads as TGTGCCAGCTCCCCGGAGGGAGCTTACCATGGCTACACCTTC.

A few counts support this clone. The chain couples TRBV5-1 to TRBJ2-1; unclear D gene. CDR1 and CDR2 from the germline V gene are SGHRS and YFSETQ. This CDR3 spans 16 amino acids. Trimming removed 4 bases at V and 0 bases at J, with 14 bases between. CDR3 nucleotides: TGCGCCAGCAGCGGCTTCGGCTCTAGCTCCTACAATGAGCAGTTCTTC. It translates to CASSGFGSSSYNEQFF.

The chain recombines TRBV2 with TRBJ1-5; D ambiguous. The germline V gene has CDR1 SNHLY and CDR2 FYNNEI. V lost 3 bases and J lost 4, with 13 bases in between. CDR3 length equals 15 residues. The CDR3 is CASSDPIAGNQPQHF. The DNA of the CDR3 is TGTGCCAGCAGTGACCCCATAGCGGGGAATCAGCCCCAGCATTTT.

CDR3 region: CASSQDHKINEQFF. The CDR3 DNA reads TGTGCCAGCAGCCAAGATCATAAGATAAATGAGCAGTTCTTC. The V gene is TRBV4-2, the J gene TRBJ2-1, with unresolved D. Germline V lookup: CDR1 LGHNA, CDR2 YNFKEQ. V lost 0 bases to trimming and J lost 7 bases, with 10 bases between them. The CDR3 totals 14 residues.

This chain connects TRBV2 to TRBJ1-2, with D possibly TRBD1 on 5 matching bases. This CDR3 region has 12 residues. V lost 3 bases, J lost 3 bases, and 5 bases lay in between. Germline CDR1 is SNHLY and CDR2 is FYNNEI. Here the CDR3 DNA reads TGTGCCAGCAGTGACAGGGACTATGGCTACACCTTC. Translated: CASSDRDYGYTF. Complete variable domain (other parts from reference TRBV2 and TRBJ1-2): EPEVTQTPSHQVTQMGQEVILRCVPISNHLYFYWYRQILGQKVEFLVSFYNNEISEKSEIFDDQFSVERPDGSNFTLKIRSTKLEDSAMYFCASSDRDYGYTFGSGTRLTVV.

For the CDR3, the DNA is TGCGCCAGCAGCTGGTCCAGGGGGCAGACTGAAGCTTTCTTT. Its protein product is CASSWSRGQTEAFF. This sequence joins TRBV5-1 and TRBJ1-1; 8 bases agree with TRBD1. The V and J ends lost 3 bases and 5 bases, in that order; junction bases with no gene match: 6. Germline V CDR1 and CDR2: SGHRS, YFSETQ. This CDR3 is built from 14 residues.

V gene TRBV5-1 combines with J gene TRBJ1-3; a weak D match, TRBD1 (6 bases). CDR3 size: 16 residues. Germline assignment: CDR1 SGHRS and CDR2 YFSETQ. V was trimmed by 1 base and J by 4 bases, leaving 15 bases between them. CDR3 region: CASSLNLRGLGNTIYF. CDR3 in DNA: TGCGCCAGCAGCTTGAATTTGCGGGGGCTCGGAAACACCATATATTTT.

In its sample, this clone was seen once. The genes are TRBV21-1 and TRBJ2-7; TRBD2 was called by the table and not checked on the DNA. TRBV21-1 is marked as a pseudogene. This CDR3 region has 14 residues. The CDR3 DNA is TGTGCCAGCAGCGGAAGAGGCTCAGACTACGAGCAGTACTTC. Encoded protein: CASSGRGSDYEQYF.

CDR3 sequence (DNA): TGCAGCGTCCGGTTTGTTCTAGCGGGGCCGCGGCGGGATGAGCAGTTCTTC. Its protein is CSVRFVLAGPRRDEQFF. The chain recombines TRBV29-1 with TRBJ2-1; 9 bases match TRBD2. Trimming at V came to 6 bases and at J to 8 bases, leaving 20 bases not matched to a gene. Germline CDR1 SQVTM, CDR2 ANQGSEA. The CDR3 extends over 17 amino acids.

The CDR3 coding sequence is TGTGCCAGCAGTTTCGGGGGTGGCTACACCTTC. Protein sequence: CASSFGGGYTF. This chain joins TRBV28 and TRBJ1-2; D might be TRBD1 (5 bases). This CDR3 is built from 11 residues. The germline V and J ends were trimmed by 3 bases and 7 bases, with 6 bases remaining between them. Germline V CDR1 and CDR2: MDHEN, SYDVKM.

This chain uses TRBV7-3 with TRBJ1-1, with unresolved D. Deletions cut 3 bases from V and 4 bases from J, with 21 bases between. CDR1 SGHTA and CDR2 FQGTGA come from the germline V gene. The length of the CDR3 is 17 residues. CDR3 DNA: TGTGCCAGCAGCTTTGGTTTAGCGGTGGTAGAAAGCACTGAAGCTTTCTTT. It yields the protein CASSFGLAVVESTEAFF. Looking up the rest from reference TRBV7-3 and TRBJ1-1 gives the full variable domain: GAGVSQTPSNKVTEKGKYVELRCDPISGHTALYWYRQSLGQGPEFLIYFQGTGAADDSGLPNDRFFAVRPEGSVSTLKIQRTERGDSAVYLCASSFGLAVVESTEAFFGQGTRLTVV.